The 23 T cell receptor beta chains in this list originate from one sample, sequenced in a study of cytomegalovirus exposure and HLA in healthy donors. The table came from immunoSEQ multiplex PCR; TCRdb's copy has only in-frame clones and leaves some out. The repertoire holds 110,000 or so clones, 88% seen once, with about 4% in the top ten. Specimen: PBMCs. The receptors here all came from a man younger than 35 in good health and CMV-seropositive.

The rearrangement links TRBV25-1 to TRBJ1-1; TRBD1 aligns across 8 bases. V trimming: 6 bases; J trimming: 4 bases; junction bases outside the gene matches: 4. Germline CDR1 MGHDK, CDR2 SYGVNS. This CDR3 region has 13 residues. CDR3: CASRGQGGTEAFF. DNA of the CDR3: TGTGCCAGCAGAGGACAGGGAGGCACTGAAGCTTTCTTT.

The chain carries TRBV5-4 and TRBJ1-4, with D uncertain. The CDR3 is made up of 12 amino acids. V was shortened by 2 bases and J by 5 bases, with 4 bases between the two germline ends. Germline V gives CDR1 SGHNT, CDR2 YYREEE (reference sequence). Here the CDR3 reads CASSFGNEKLFF. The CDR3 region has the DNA TGTGCCAGCAGCTTCGGGAATGAAAAACTGTTTTTT.

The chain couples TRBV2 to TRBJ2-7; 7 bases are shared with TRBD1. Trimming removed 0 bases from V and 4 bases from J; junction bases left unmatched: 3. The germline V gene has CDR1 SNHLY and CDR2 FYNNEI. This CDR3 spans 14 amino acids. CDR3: CASSEATGIYEQYF. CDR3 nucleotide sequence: TGTGCCAGCAGTGAAGCGACAGGGATTTACGAGCAGTACTTC. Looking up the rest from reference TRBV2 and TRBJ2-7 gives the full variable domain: EPEVTQTPSHQVTQMGQEVILRCVPISNHLYFYWYRQILGQKVEFLVSFYNNEISEKSEIFDDQFSVERPDGSNFTLKIRSTKLEDSAMYFCASSEATGIYEQYFGPGTRLTVT.

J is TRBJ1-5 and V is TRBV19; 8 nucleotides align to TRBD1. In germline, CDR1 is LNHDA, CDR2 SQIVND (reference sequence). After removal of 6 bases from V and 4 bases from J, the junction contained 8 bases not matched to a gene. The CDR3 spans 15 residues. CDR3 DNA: TGTGCCAGTAGCAAATACGGGACAGGAAATCAGCCCCAGCATTTT. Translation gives CASSKYGTGNQPQHF. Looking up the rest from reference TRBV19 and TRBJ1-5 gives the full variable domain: DGGITQSPKYLFRKEGQNVTLSCEQNLNHDAMYWYRQDPGQGLRLIYYSQIVNDFQKGDIAEGYSVSREKKESFPLTVTSAQKNPTAFYLCASSKYGTGNQPQHFGDGTRLSIL.

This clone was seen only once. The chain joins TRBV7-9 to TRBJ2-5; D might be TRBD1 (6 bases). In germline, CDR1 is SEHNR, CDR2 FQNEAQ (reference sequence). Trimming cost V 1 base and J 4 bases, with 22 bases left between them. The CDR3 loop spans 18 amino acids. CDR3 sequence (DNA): TGTGCCAGCAGCTTAGTCGGGCAGGGGAAGTTGGATCGAGAGACCCAGTACTTC. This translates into CASSLVGQGKLDRETQYF.

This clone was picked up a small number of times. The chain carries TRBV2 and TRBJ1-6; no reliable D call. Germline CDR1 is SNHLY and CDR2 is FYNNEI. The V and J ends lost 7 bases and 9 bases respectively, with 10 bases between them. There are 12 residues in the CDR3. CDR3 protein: CASKGEGSPLHF. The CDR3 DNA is TGTGCCAGCAAGGGAGAGGGTTCACCCCTCCACTTT.

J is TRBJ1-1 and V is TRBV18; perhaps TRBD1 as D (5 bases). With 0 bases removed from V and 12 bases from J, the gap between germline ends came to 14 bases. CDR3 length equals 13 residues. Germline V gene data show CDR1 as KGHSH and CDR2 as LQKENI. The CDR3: CASSPPGGGAPFF. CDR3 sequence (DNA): TGTGCCAGCTCACCACCGGGGGGGGGAGCTCCTTTCTTT. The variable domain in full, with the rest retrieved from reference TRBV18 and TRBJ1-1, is NAGVMQNPRHLVRRRGQEARLRCSPMKGHSHVYWYRQLPEEGLKFMVYLQKENIIDESGMPKERFSAEFPKEGPSILRIQQVVRGDSAAYFCASSPPGGGAPFFGQGTRLTVV.

The CDR3 loop is CASSDPQRGTDTQYF. The DNA of the CDR3 is TGTGCCAGCAGTGATCCCCAGCGGGGGACAGATACGCAGTATTTT. J is TRBJ2-3 and V is TRBV6-4; the match to TRBD2 covers 8 bases. After removal of 3 bases from V and 3 bases from J, the junction contained 5 bases not matched to a gene. The CDR3 has 15 residues. Germline V gene lookup returns CDR1 MRHNA and CDR2 SNTAGT.

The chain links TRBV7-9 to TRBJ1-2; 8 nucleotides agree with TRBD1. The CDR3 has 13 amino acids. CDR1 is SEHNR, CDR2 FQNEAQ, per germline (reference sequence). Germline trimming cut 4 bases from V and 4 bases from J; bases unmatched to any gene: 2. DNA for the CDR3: TGTGCCAGCAGCTGGACAGGGATCTATGGCTACACCTTC. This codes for CASSWTGIYGYTF.

The CDR3 protein is CASSRDRDRPYEQYF. The CDR3 coding sequence is TGTGCCAGCAGTCGTGACCGGGACAGACCCTACGAGCAGTACTTC. V is TRBV2 and J is TRBJ2-7; 7 positions match TRBD1. V was pared by 5 bases and J by 2 bases, with 9 bases of the junction left unmatched. This CDR3 region has 15 residues. Germline loops: CDR1 SNHLY, CDR2 FYNNEI.

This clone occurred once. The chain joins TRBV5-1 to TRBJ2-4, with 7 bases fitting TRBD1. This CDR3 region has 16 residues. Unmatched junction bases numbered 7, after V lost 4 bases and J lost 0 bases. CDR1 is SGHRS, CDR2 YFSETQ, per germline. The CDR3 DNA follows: TGCGCCAGCAGCGAGGGGACAGCCGAAGCCAAAAACATTCAGTACTTC. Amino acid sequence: CASSEGTAEAKNIQYF.

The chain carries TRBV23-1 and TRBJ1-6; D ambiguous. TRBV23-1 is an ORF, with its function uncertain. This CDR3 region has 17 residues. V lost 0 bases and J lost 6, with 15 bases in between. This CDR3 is CASSQSEMGGSNSPLHF. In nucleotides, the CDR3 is TGCGCCAGCAGTCAATCCGAGATGGGAGGGTCTAATTCACCCCTCCACTTT.

CDR3 bases: TGCGCCAGCACCCCACAGGGTAGGGCAGATACGCAGTATTTT. Translation: CASTPQGRADTQYF. This chain connects TRBV5-1 to TRBJ2-3; a weak D match, TRBD1 (6 bases). The CDR3 extends over 14 amino acids. V was shortened by 6 bases and J by 4 bases, with 15 bases between the two germline ends. Germline V gene sequence: CDR1 SGHRS, CDR2 YFSETQ.

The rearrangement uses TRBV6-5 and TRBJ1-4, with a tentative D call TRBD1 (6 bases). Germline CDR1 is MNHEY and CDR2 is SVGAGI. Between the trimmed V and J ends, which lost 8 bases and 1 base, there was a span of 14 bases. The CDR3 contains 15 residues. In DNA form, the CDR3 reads TGTGCCAGCGGGCGGACAGCCGTAACTAATGAAAAACTGTTTTTT. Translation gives CASGRTAVTNEKLFF.

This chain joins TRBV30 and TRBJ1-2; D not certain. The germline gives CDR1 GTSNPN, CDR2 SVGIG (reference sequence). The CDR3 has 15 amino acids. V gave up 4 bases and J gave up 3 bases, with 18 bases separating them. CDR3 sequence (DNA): TGTGCCTGGACAACCCTTCGGGAGGCCGACTATGGCTACACCTTC. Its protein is CAWTTLREADYGYTF.

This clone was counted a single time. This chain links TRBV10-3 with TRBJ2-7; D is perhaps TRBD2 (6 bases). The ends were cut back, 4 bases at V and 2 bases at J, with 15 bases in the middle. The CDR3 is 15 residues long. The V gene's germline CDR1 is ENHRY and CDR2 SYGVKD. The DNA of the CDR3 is TGTGCCATCAGTGCAGGGAGGCAGGGAACCTACGAGCAGTACTTC. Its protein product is CAISAGRQGTYEQYF.

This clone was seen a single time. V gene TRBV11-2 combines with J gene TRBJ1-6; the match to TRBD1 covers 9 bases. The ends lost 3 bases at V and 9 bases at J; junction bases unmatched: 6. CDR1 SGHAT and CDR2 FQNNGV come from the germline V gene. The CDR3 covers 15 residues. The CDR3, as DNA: TGTGCCAGCAGCTTCTCTGGGACAGGGACTTCACCCCTCCACTTT. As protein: CASSFSGTGTSPLHF.

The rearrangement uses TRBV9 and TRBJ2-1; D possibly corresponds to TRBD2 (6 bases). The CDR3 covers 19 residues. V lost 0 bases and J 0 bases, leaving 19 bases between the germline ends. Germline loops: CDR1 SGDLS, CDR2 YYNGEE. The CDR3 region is CASSVEGGRGGSSYNEQFF. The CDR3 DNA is TGTGCCAGCAGCGTAGAAGGTGGAAGGGGAGGAAGCTCCTACAATGAGCAGTTCTTC.

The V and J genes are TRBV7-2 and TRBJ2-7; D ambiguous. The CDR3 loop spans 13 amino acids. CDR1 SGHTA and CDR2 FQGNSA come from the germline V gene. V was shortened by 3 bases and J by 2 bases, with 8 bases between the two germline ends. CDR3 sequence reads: CASSFTVPYEQYF. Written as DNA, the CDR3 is TGTGCCAGCAGCTTTACAGTCCCCTACGAGCAGTACTTC.

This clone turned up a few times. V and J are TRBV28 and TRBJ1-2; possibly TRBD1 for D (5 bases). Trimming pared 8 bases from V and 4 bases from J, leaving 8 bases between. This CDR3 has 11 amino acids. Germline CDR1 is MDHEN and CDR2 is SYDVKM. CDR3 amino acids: CASGQGYGYTF. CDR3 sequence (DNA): TGTGCCAGCGGGCAGGGCTATGGCTACACCTTC.

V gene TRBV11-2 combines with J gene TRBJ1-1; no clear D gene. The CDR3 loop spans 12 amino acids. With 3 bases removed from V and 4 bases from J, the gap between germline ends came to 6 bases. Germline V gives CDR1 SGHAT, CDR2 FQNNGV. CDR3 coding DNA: TGTGCCAGCAGCTTGTTCGTCACTGAAGCTTTCTTT. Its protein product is CASSLFVTEAFF.

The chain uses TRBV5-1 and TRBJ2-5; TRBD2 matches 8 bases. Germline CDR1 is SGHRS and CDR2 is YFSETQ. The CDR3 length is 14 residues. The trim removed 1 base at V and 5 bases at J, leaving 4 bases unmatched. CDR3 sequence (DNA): TGCGCCAGCAGCTTGACGGGGGGGGGCGAGACCCAGTACTTC. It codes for CASSLTGGGETQYF.

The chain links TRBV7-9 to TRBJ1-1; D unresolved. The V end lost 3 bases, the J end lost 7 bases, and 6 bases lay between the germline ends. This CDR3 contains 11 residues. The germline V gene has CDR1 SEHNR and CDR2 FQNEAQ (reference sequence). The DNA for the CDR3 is TGTGCCAGCAGCTTGAGCCTTGAAGCTTTCTTT. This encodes CASSLSLEAFF.